A selection of T cell receptor beta chains follows, all from one sample in a study of cytomegalovirus exposure and HLA in healthy donors. The table came from immunoSEQ multiplex PCR; TCRdb's copy has only in-frame clones and leaves some out. The sample carries under 200,000 clones, over 80% recorded once. The sample was PBMCs. The source is a girl aged 5-17 years in good health and CMV-seropositive. CDR3s include the opening cysteine and the closing phenylalanine or tryptophan. A D gene is named only where the DNA matches it firmly. Size is stated for part of the rows, as once, few or many counts, or as a class when the clone is expanded.

CDR3: CASSVAGESYEQYF; DNA: TGTGCCAGCAGCGTAGCGGGAGAGTCCTACGAGCAGTACTTC; size: NA; V: TRBV27; D: TRBD2; J: TRBJ2-7
CDR3: CASGTTDYEQFF; DNA: TGTGCCAGCGGGACTACCGATTATGAGCAGTTCTTC; size: NA; V: TRBV27; D: TRBD2; J: TRBJ2-1
CDR3: CASSVGGGFQETQYF; DNA: TGTGCCAGCAGCGTAGGCGGGGGGTTCCAAGAGACCCAGTACTTC; size: few; V: TRBV9; D: TRBD2; J: TRBJ2-5
CDR3: CASSIPGQDGYGYTF; DNA: TGTGCCAGTAGTATCCCGGGACAGGACGGCTATGGCTACACCTTC; size: NA; V: TRBV19; D: TRBD1; J: TRBJ1-2
CDR3: CASSLVKQALSTDTQYF; DNA: TGCGCCAGCAGCTTGGTCAAGCAGGCGCTAAGCACAGATACGCAGTATTTT; size: once; V: TRBV5-1; D: NA; J: TRBJ2-3
CDR3: CASKRGLFNVLTF; DNA: TGTGCCAGCAAACGAGGTCTCTTCAACGTCCTGACTTTC; size: NA; V: TRBV6-5; D: NA; J: TRBJ2-6
CDR3: CASSDTSAGRTDTQYF; DNA: TGTGCCAGCAGTGATACCTCCGCGGGACGCACAGATACGCAGTATTTT; size: NA; V: TRBV25-1; D: NA; J: TRBJ2-3
CDR3: CASSVAGGLGNEQFF; DNA: TGTGCCAGCTCGGTAGCGGGGGGTCTTGGCAATGAGCAGTTCTTC; size: NA; V: TRBV9; D: TRBD2; J: TRBJ2-1
CDR3: CSVGKTGGEEQYF; DNA: TGCAGCGTCGGAAAGACAGGGGGTGAGGAGCAGTACTTC; size: NA; V: TRBV29-1; D: TRBD1; J: TRBJ2-7
CDR3: CASSAGQNTQYF; DNA: TGTGCCAGCAGCGCGGGACAGAATACGCAGTATTTT; size: NA; V: TRBV9; D: TRBD1; J: TRBJ2-3
CDR3: CSVLKGGLNYGYTF; DNA: TGCAGCGTTCTCAAGGGGGGGTTAAACTATGGCTACACCTTC; size: NA; V: TRBV29-1; D: NA; J: TRBJ1-2
CDR3: CASSYLQGSYEQYF; DNA: TGTGCCAGCAGTTACTTACAGGGTTCCTACGAGCAGTACTTC; size: NA; V: TRBV6-6; D: NA; J: TRBJ2-7
CDR3: CASSPGTSGRSEQFF; DNA: TGTGCCAGCTCACCGGGGACTAGCGGGAGAAGTGAGCAGTTCTTC; size: once; V: TRBV18; D: TRBD2; J: TRBJ2-1
CDR3: CASSPRTGVNQPQHF; DNA: TGTGCCAGCAGTCCTCGGACAGGAGTTAATCAGCCCCAGCATTTT; size: NA; V: TRBV28; D: TRBD1; J: TRBJ1-5
CDR3: CASRSPTVRNYGYTF; DNA: TGTGCAAGTCGATCTCCCACGGTCCGTAACTATGGCTACACCTTC; size: NA; V: TRBV12-2; D: NA; J: TRBJ1-2
CDR3: CASSFQGDGNTIYF; DNA: TGTGCCAGCAGCTTCCAGGGGGATGGAAACACCATATATTTT; size: NA; V: TRBV5-4; D: TRBD1; J: TRBJ1-3
CDR3: CASSPWTGTSGANVLTF; DNA: TGTGCCAGCAGTCCGTGGACAGGGACCTCTGGGGCCAACGTCCTGACTTTC; size: NA; V: TRBV27; D: TRBD1; J: TRBJ2-6
CDR3: CASSLSMGRGLSNEKLFF; DNA: TGTGCCAGCAGTTTATCTATGGGCAGGGGGCTGAGTAATGAAAAACTGTTTTTT; size: NA; V: TRBV27; D: TRBD1; J: TRBJ1-4
CDR3: CAMGGRGGTGELFF; DNA: TGTGCCATGGGGGGGCGGGGAGGCACCGGGGAGCTGTTTTTT; size: NA; V: TRBV19; D: NA; J: TRBJ2-2
CDR3: CASSLGGVGAKNIQYF; DNA: TGCGCCAGCAGCTTGGGGGGGGTTGGAGCCAAAAACATTCAGTACTTC; size: NA; V: TRBV5-1; D: NA; J: TRBJ2-4
CDR3: CASSQGTSGGRAKNIQYF; DNA: TGTGCCAGCAGTCAAGGGACTAGCGGGGGGAGGGCCAAAAACATTCAGTACTTC; size: few; V: TRBV6-1; D: TRBD2; J: TRBJ2-4
CDR3: CASSPLPGSGELFF; DNA: TGTGCCAGCAGCCCTCTTCCGGGGTCCGGGGAGCTGTTTTTT; size: NA; V: TRBV5-4; D: NA; J: TRBJ2-2
CDR3: CASKVSREALVQYF; DNA: TGTGCCAGCAAGGTGTCCAGGGAGGCCTTAGTTCAGTACTTC; size: NA; V: TRBV6-1; D: NA; J: TRBJ2-4
CDR3: CATSRLRATNEKLFF; DNA: TGTGCCACCAGCAGACTCAGGGCAACTAATGAAAAACTGTTTTTT; size: NA; V: TRBV15; D: NA; J: TRBJ1-4
CDR3: CARSLGSGQWGEAFF; DNA: TGTGCCAGAAGCTTGGGCAGCGGCCAGTGGGGTGAAGCTTTCTTT; size: few; V: TRBV5-3; D: NA; J: TRBJ1-1
CDR3: CASSPPYGTGELFF; DNA: TGTGCCAGCAGCCCCCCCTACGGCACCGGGGAGCTGTTTTTT; size: few; V: TRBV11-3; D: NA; J: TRBJ2-2
CDR3: CASSLKRQLNTEAFF; DNA: TGTGCCAGCAGCCTAAAAAGACAGTTGAACACTGAAGCTTTCTTT; size: NA; V: TRBV11-1; D: NA; J: TRBJ1-1
CDR3: CASGRGDIRPSPLHF; DNA: TGTGCCAGCGGCCGAGGGGACATTCGGCCCTCACCCCTCCACTTT; size: once; V: TRBV6-5; D: NA; J: TRBJ1-6
CDR3: CASSQSRVLSSGNTIYF; DNA: TGCGCCAGCAGTCAATCGCGAGTGTTAAGCTCTGGAAACACCATATATTTT; size: NA; V: TRBV23-1; D: NA; J: TRBJ1-3
CDR3: CASNLGGTTGNTIYF; DNA: TGTGCCAGCAACCTCGGCGGGACCACTGGAAACACCATATATTTT; size: NA; V: TRBV28; D: NA; J: TRBJ1-3
CDR3: CASSIILAGVYEQYF; DNA: TGTGCCAGCAGTATAATACTAGCGGGAGTGTACGAGCAGTACTTC; size: once; V: TRBV28; D: TRBD2; J: TRBJ2-7
CDR3: CASRTIAGANTGELFF; DNA: TGTGCCAGCCGGACCATAGCGGGAGCGAACACCGGGGAGCTGTTTTTT; size: NA; V: TRBV6-6; D: TRBD2; J: TRBJ2-2
CDR3: CSVERQGLDTEAFF; DNA: TGCAGCGTTGAACGCCAGGGCTTAGACACTGAAGCTTTCTTT; size: NA; V: TRBV29-1; D: NA; J: TRBJ1-1
CDR3: CASSPQGNTEAFF; DNA: TGTGCCAGCAGTCCACAGGGAAACACTGAAGCTTTCTTT; size: once; V: TRBV7-3; D: NA; J: TRBJ1-1
CDR3: CSVDIGLVSNEQFF; DNA: TGCAGCGTTGATATCGGACTAGTATCCAATGAGCAGTTCTTC; size: NA; V: TRBV29-1; D: TRBD2; J: TRBJ2-1
CDR3: CASRPRDFRQPQHF; DNA: TGTGCCAGCAGACCTCGGGACTTTAGGCAGCCCCAGCATTTT; size: NA; V: TRBV28; D: NA; J: TRBJ1-5
CDR3: CASSLLGAPRNTEAFF; DNA: TGTGCCAGCAGCTTGCTGGGGGCCCCGAGGAACACTGAAGCTTTCTTT; size: NA; V: TRBV5-4; D: NA; J: TRBJ1-1
CDR3: CASSIESWTSGLRDTQYF; DNA: TGTGCCAGTAGTATAGAGTCCTGGACTAGCGGGCTCAGAGATACGCAGTATTTT; size: NA; V: TRBV19; D: TRBD2; J: TRBJ2-3
CDR3: CASRMIAGGETQYF; DNA: TGTGCCAGCAGAATGATAGCGGGGGGGGAGACCCAGTACTTC; size: NA; V: TRBV6-5; D: TRBD2; J: TRBJ2-5
CDR3: CASSFSGDNTEAFF; DNA: TGTGCCAGCAGTTTTTCAGGGGATAACACTGAAGCTTTCTTT; size: NA; V: TRBV28; D: NA; J: TRBJ1-1
CDR3: CASSVTSGAYEQYF; DNA: TGCGCCAGCAGTGTGACTAGCGGGGCCTACGAGCAGTACTTC; size: once; V: TRBV10-2; D: TRBD2; J: TRBJ2-7
CDR3: CAWSVHREAFF; DNA: TGTGCCTGGAGTGTACACAGGGAAGCTTTCTTT; size: once; V: TRBV30; D: NA; J: TRBJ1-1
CDR3: CASSTDRAGYGYTF; DNA: TGTGCCAGTAGCACGGACAGGGCCGGCTATGGCTACACCTTC; size: NA; V: TRBV19; D: TRBD1; J: TRBJ1-2
CDR3: CASRRQPQDEQYF; DNA: TGTGCCAGCAGGAGACAGCCTCAGGACGAGCAGTACTTC; size: NA; V: TRBV2; D: NA; J: TRBJ2-7
CDR3: CASSSHPKHPFLEKLFF; DNA: TGTGCCAGCAGCTCCCACCCCAAACATCCTTTCCTTGAAAAACTGTTTTTT; size: NA; V: TRBV5-4; D: NA; J: TRBJ1-4
CDR3: CASSIPALYQPQHF; DNA: TGTGCCAGTAGTATTCCGGCACTATATCAGCCCCAGCATTTT; size: once; V: TRBV19; D: NA; J: TRBJ1-5
CDR3: CASSEIGHTGELFF; DNA: TGTGCCAGCAGTGAAATTGGGCACACCGGGGAGCTGTTTTTT; size: NA; V: TRBV2; D: NA; J: TRBJ2-2